A single sample is the source of the 3 T cell receptor beta chains below, sequenced in a study of blood T cell repertoires in COVID-19. Sequencing was performed with immunoSEQ multiplex PCR; in TCRdb, only in-frame clones are kept and a portion is missing. The table has fewer than 350,000 clones, about 91% seen once. Sequenced sample: PBMCs or T cells enriched from blood (not recorded which). These receptors all come from a man aged 35-49 years who had been exposed to COVID-19.

V and J are TRBV4-1 and TRBJ2-7; D not resolved. Germline V lookup: CDR1 MGHRA, CDR2 YSYEKL. The CDR3 is made up of 14 amino acids. V dropped 4 bases and J dropped 0 bases, with 10 bases sitting between them. In DNA form, the CDR3 reads TGCGCCAGCAGCCTCAGGATGAGCTCCTACGAGCAGTACTTC. It codes for CASSLRMSSYEQYF.

This chain uses TRBV5-1 with TRBJ1-2; TRBD1 matches at 7 bases. The CDR3 has 14 amino acids. CDR1 SGHRS and CDR2 YFSETQ come from the germline V gene. V lost 2 bases, J lost 5 bases, and 6 bases stayed unmatched. CDR3 residues: CASSLGQASYGYTF. DNA of the CDR3: TGCGCCAGCAGCTTAGGACAGGCCTCTTATGGCTACACCTTC.

This chain links TRBV7-6 with TRBJ2-2; 7 bases are shared with TRBD1. Losses at the gene ends were 0 bases for V and 3 bases for J; bases not matched to a gene: 1. The CDR3 extends over 15 amino acids. Germline values: CDR1 SGHVS, CDR2 FNYEAQ. The CDR3 loop reads CASSLAGGYTGELFF. For the CDR3, the DNA is TGTGCCAGCAGCTTAGCAGGGGGCTACACCGGGGAGCTGTTTTTT.